The rows below give T cell receptor beta chains drawn from one sample of a study of shared clonotypes between healthy human individuals. Sequencing was performed with immunoSEQ multiplex PCR; in TCRdb, only in-frame clones are kept and a portion is missing. The sample holds roughly 720,000 clones; 90% are singletons and the top ten take about 34%. Sequencing was done on a sample of memory CD8+ T cells from PBMCs. Every receptor here comes from a man between 18 and 35 years old in good health. Some clones in this sample may be carry-over from other donors' samples. CDR3s include the opening cysteine and the closing phenylalanine or tryptophan. A D gene is named only where the DNA matches it firmly. Expanded clones are given a class, and other clones once, few, many or no size at all.

clone_size	v_call	d_call	j_call	cdr3_nt	cdr3_aa
-	TRBV6-5	-	TRBJ2-5	TGTGCCAGCAGTTACTTCGCAGGGGTGGGTCAAGAGACCCAGTACTTC	CASSYFAGVGQETQYF
-	TRBV10-3	TRBD1	TRBJ1-5	TGTGCCACACAACAGGGGGGGAGCAATCAGCCCCAGCATTTT	CATQQGGSNQPQHF
-	TRBV7-2	TRBD1	TRBJ1-2	TGTGCCAGCAGCCCGGGACAGGTTTTCTATGGCTACACCTTC	CASSPGQVFYGYTF
-	TRBV6-5	-	TRBJ1-6	TGTGCCAGCAGTTTTGGGGGGACGGGTTCACCCCTCCACTTT	CASSFGGTGSPLHF
once	TRBV11-2	-	TRBJ2-5	TGTGCCAGCAGCTTACGGTACAGGGGGGGAGAGACCCAGTACTTC	CASSLRYRGGETQYF
-	TRBV4-1	TRBD2	TRBJ2-1	TGCGCCAGCAGCCAAGATTGGCCTAGCGGGACTCTGTTGGCAAATGAGCAGTTCTTC	CASSQDWPSGTLLANEQFF
-	TRBV6-1	-	TRBJ1-1	TGTGCCAGCAGTGCCCCCTTACAGGCTACGAACACTGAAGCTTTCTTT	CASSAPLQATNTEAFF
-	TRBV5-1	TRBD1	TRBJ2-2	TGCGCCAGCAGATGGACAGGGGGCTTCGGGGAGCTGTTTTTT	CASRWTGGFGELFF
-	TRBV28	-	TRBJ1-4	TGTGCCAGCAGTTTAATCGGGTTAGGGCCTAATGAAAAACTGTTTTTT	CASSLIGLGPNEKLFF
-	TRBV28	-	TRBJ1-5	TGTGCCAGCAGAGCCGGGGCTAGCAATCAGCCCCAGCATTTT	CASRAGASNQPQHF
-	TRBV27	TRBD2	TRBJ2-1	TGTGCCAGCAGCCTAACTAGCGGGCATAGCCTTAGCTCCTACAATGAGCAGTTCTTC	CASSLTSGHSLSSYNEQFF
-	TRBV10-3	-	TRBJ2-7	TGTGCCATCAGTGAGGGGGCCTTAGACAGCCTATACGAGCAGTACTTC	CAISEGALDSLYEQYF
-	TRBV29-1	-	TRBJ2-1	TGCAGCGTTGTCCTGGGGGAAGCGATTACCTACAATGAGCAGTTCTTC	CSVVLGEAITYNEQFF
-	TRBV27	-	TRBJ2-2	TGTGCCAGCAGTTTCATGGGGAGGCCCACCGGGGAGCTGTTTTTT	CASSFMGRPTGELFF
-	TRBV6-5	-	TRBJ2-2	TGTGCCAGCAGCCTGGGGAACACCGGGGAGCTGTTTTTT	CASSLGNTGELFF
-	TRBV27	-	TRBJ2-7	TGTGCCAGCAGTCTCACGGCCCTTTCCGAGCAGTACTTC	CASSLTALSEQYF
-	TRBV5-1	-	TRBJ1-4	TGCGCCAGCAGCTTTGCGGCGGGACAATATGAAAAACTGTTTTTT	CASSFAAGQYEKLFF
-	TRBV4-1	-	TRBJ1-1	TGCGCCAGCAGCCAACATCAGGGGACGAACACTGAAGCTTTCTTT	CASSQHQGTNTEAFF
-	TRBV28	-	TRBJ2-2	TGTGCCAGCAGTTTAGCGGGGAACACCGGGGAGCTGTTTTTT	CASSLAGNTGELFF
-	TRBV19	-	TRBJ1-2	TGTGCCAGTACACCGTCACTAGCTAACTATGGCTACACCTTC	CASTPSLANYGYTF
-	TRBV29-1	-	TRBJ1-1	TGCAGCGTTTCAGCGAACACTGAAGCTTTCTTT	CSVSANTEAFF
-	TRBV7-9	-	TRBJ2-1	TGTGCCAGCAGCGAGGGGGGCAATGAGCAGTTCTTC	CASSEGGNEQFF
few	TRBV2	-	TRBJ1-1	TGTGCCAGCGAAGGTATAGGTGGTACTTTCTTT	CASEGIGGTFF
-	TRBV4-2	-	TRBJ1-6	TGTGCCAGCAGCCAAGATCTTTGGGGGTTTGGTAATTCACCCCTCCACTTT	CASSQDLWGFGNSPLHF
-	TRBV7-3	-	TRBJ2-2	TGTGCCAGCAGTATCAACGGCGAAGCCGGGGAGCTGTTTTTT	CASSINGEAGELFF
-	TRBV19	-	TRBJ2-3	TGTGCCAGTAGTACCGCTTTTTGGAGGGGGGTTGCAGATACGCAGTATTTT	CASSTAFWRGVADTQYF
-	TRBV6-1	TRBD2	TRBJ2-1	TGTGCCAGCAGTGTGCTAGCGGGAGTCTACAATGAGCAGTTCTTC	CASSVLAGVYNEQFF
-	TRBV7-2	TRBD2	TRBJ2-3	TGTGCCAGCAGCTTACCTGCTGGACTAGCGGGAGGCCCCCCAGATACGCAGTATTTT	CASSLPAGLAGGPPDTQYF
-	TRBV2	-	TRBJ1-1	TGTGCCAGCAGAGGGAACACTGAAGCTTTCTTT	CASRGNTEAFF
-	TRBV27	TRBD1	TRBJ1-2	TGTGCCAGCAGTTTTACAGGGGCTGGCTATGGCTACACCTTC	CASSFTGAGYGYTF
-	TRBV19	-	TRBJ2-1	TGTGCCAGTAGTATACGGGGCGCGTCTGAGCAGTTCTTC	CASSIRGASEQFF
once	TRBV18	-	TRBJ2-7	TGTGCCAGCTCACCGAGGACTGTGAGGGGGGAACACGAGCAGTACTTC	CASSPRTVRGEHEQYF
-	TRBV7-6	TRBD2	TRBJ2-1	TGTGCCAGCAGCTTAGGGCCGGGACTAGGCACCTACAATGAGCAGTTCTTC	CASSLGPGLGTYNEQFF
-	TRBV9	-	TRBJ2-5	TGTGCCAGCAGCGTAGAAGGGTGGGAGACCCAGTACTTC	CASSVEGWETQYF
-	TRBV25-1	TRBD1	TRBJ1-1	TGTGCCAGCAGTGAACGGGGACAGGCGTACACTGAAGCTTTCTTT	CASSERGQAYTEAFF
-	TRBV15	-	TRBJ2-3	TGTGCCACCAGCAGAGTGCCCCAACAGGGTTTCACAGATACGCAGTATTTT	CATSRVPQQGFTDTQYF
-	TRBV29-1	-	TRBJ2-7	TGCAGCGTTGTGACCGAGAGCTCCTACGAGCAGTACTTC	CSVVTESSYEQYF
-	TRBV5-1	TRBD1	TRBJ1-2	TGCGCCAGCAGCTTGGGGGACAGGACCTATGGCTACACCTTC	CASSLGDRTYGYTF
once	TRBV19	TRBD2	TRBJ2-5	TGTGCCAGTAGTATAGTCGACCAGGGAGGGCGGGAGACCCAGTACTTC	CASSIVDQGGRETQYF
once	TRBV28	TRBD2	TRBJ2-7	TGTGCCAGCAGTTTAATTGCTAGCGGGAGATCATACGAGCAGTACTTC	CASSLIASGRSYEQYF
-	TRBV6-6	-	TRBJ1-2	TGTGCCAGCAGTAAAAGACAGGAAACTAACTATGGCTACACCTTC	CASSKRQETNYGYTF
-	TRBV6-5	-	TRBJ2-6	TGTGCCAGCAGTTACTCTTTGGGAGGGGCCAACGTCCTGACTTTC	CASSYSLGGANVLTF
once	TRBV5-1	-	TRBJ1-1	TGCGCCAGCAGTATTGGCGGCCGGGCGGCTTTCTTT	CASSIGGRAAFF